This entry concerns a single TCR beta chain. This CDR3 is built from 15 residues. CDR1 and CDR2 (germline): LGHNA, YNFKEQ. V lost 0 bases to trimming and J lost 14 bases; unmatched junction nucleotides: 7. This sample is part of a study of blood T cell repertoires in COVID-19. Study context: Researchers got acute and convalescent COVID-19 samples from the United States, Italy and Spain. Nucleic acid was either cDNA or gDNA, and it came from T cells, B-cell-depleted T cells, or PBMCs.

In the original workflow: Amplification of reference gene primers was used by the study to estimate nucleated cell counts. TCRdb's copy holds only in-frame clones and misses some; the assay was immunoSEQ multiplex PCR. D and trimming come from the DNA, and the V and J calls and clone size come from that table. The table records about 130,000 clones, around 83% of them present only once. The V and J genes are TRBV4-2 and TRBJ2-1, with 13 positions matching TRBD2. Sequenced: peripheral blood. The source of this sequence is a woman in her 50s with acute or convalescent COVID-19. CDR3 DNA sequence: TGTGCCAGCAGCCAAGACCCCGGACTAGCGGGGGTGAAGTTCTTC. It codes for CASSQDPGLAGVKFF.